A selection of T cell receptor beta chains follows, all from one sample in a study of T cell changes during pregnancy in multiple sclerosis. Assay: immunoSEQ multiplex PCR; the TCRdb copy retains only in-frame clones and omits some. The sample has about 51,000 clones, 93% seen once. Material: peripheral blood, obtained in the second trimester of pregnancy. The origin of the receptors is a female donor with multiple sclerosis, enrolled in a pregnancy study. The CDR3 runs from the conserved cysteine through the conserved F or W. Fields, in order: V gene, D gene, J gene, clone size, CDR3 protein, CDR3 DNA. D genes are given only for firm matches. Clone size, where shown, is once, few, many, or a class for clones that have expanded.

v_gene: TRBV5-1; d_gene: -; j_gene: TRBJ2-1; abundance: -; CDR3aa: CASRRPTGGEQFF; CDR3nt: TGCGCCAGCAGACGACCTACTGGAGGTGAGCAGTTCTTC
v_gene: TRBV5-1; d_gene: -; j_gene: TRBJ2-3; abundance: -; CDR3aa: CASSQSQDTQYF; CDR3nt: TGCGCCAGCAGCCAAAGCCAAGATACGCAGTATTTT
v_gene: TRBV5-4; d_gene: -; j_gene: TRBJ1-4; abundance: -; CDR3aa: CASSVTGLTNEKLFF; CDR3nt: TGTGCCAGCAGCGTAACAGGGCTTACTAATGAAAAACTGTTTTTT
v_gene: TRBV7-7; d_gene: TRBD1; j_gene: TRBJ2-5; abundance: -; CDR3aa: CASSVDRGPETQYF; CDR3nt: TGTGCTAGCAGCGTGGACAGGGGGCCGGAGACCCAGTACTTC
v_gene: TRBV25-1; d_gene: -; j_gene: TRBJ2-3; abundance: -; CDR3aa: CASTGVGLDTQYF; CDR3nt: TGTGCCAGCACCGGAGTGGGTCTAGATACGCAGTATTTT
v_gene: TRBV7-2; d_gene: -; j_gene: TRBJ2-7; abundance: -; CDR3aa: CASSRDSAYEQYF; CDR3nt: TGTGCCAGCAGCAGGGACTCTGCCTACGAGCAGTACTTC
v_gene: TRBV4-3; d_gene: -; j_gene: TRBJ2-6; abundance: -; CDR3aa: CASSHRVVGGIESGANVLTF; CDR3nt: TGCGCCAGCAGCCACAGGGTGGTAGGGGGTATAGAATCTGGGGCCAACGTCCTGACTTTC
v_gene: TRBV6-5; d_gene: TRBD2; j_gene: TRBJ2-3; abundance: -; CDR3aa: CASSYGGLAGDTQYF; CDR3nt: TGTGCCAGCAGTTACGGGGGACTAGCGGGAGATACGCAGTATTTT
v_gene: TRBV5-1; d_gene: -; j_gene: TRBJ2-2; abundance: -; CDR3aa: CASSLSANTGELFF; CDR3nt: TGCGCCAGCAGCTTGTCTGCGAACACCGGGGAGCTGTTTTTT
v_gene: TRBV7-9; d_gene: -; j_gene: TRBJ1-5; abundance: -; CDR3aa: CASSSGGLNQPQHF; CDR3nt: TGTGCCAGCAGCTCCGGAGGTCTCAATCAGCCCCAGCATTTT
v_gene: TRBV7-6; d_gene: -; j_gene: TRBJ2-2; abundance: -; CDR3aa: CASSLVVGGTGELFF; CDR3nt: TGTGCCAGCAGCCTAGTGGTCGGGGGAACCGGGGAGCTGTTTTTT
v_gene: TRBV4-2; d_gene: -; j_gene: TRBJ1-3; abundance: -; CDR3aa: CASSQDWRGSSGNTIYF; CDR3nt: TGTGCCAGCAGCCAAGACTGGCGGGGGAGCTCTGGAAACACCATATATTTT
v_gene: TRBV6-1; d_gene: TRBD1; j_gene: TRBJ1-5; abundance: -; CDR3aa: CASSTGGGNQPQHF; CDR3nt: TGTGCCAGCAGTACAGGGGGCGGGAATCAGCCCCAGCATTTT
v_gene: TRBV2; d_gene: TRBD1; j_gene: TRBJ2-1; abundance: -; CDR3aa: CASLYRVWTGINEQFF; CDR3nt: TGTGCCAGCTTATACCGGGTCTGGACAGGGATTAATGAGCAGTTCTTC
v_gene: TRBV28; d_gene: -; j_gene: TRBJ1-2; abundance: -; CDR3aa: CASSPLAGVRGYTF; CDR3nt: TGTGCCAGCAGCCCTCTTGCCGGGGTCCGTGGCTACACCTTC
v_gene: TRBV7-9; d_gene: TRBD2; j_gene: TRBJ2-3; abundance: -; CDR3aa: CASSLGPSGIITDTQYF; CDR3nt: TGTGCCAGCAGCTTAGGGCCTAGCGGGATTATCACAGATACGCAGTATTTT
v_gene: TRBV7-6; d_gene: -; j_gene: TRBJ2-7; abundance: -; CDR3aa: CASSLEGGRYYEQYF; CDR3nt: TGTGCCAGCAGCTTAGAGGGGGGGCGGTACTACGAGCAGTACTTC
v_gene: TRBV5-5; d_gene: -; j_gene: TRBJ1-3; abundance: -; CDR3aa: CASSLYFGLTSGNTIYF; CDR3nt: TGTGCCAGCAGCTTGTATTTTGGGCTTACTTCTGGAAACACCATATATTTT
v_gene: TRBV19; d_gene: -; j_gene: TRBJ1-5; abundance: -; CDR3aa: CASSIRGYNQPQHF; CDR3nt: TGTGCCAGTAGTATAAGAGGGTACAATCAGCCCCAGCATTTT
v_gene: TRBV28; d_gene: TRBD1; j_gene: TRBJ1-2; abundance: -; CDR3aa: CASSFPAPGGRGGYTF; CDR3nt: TGTGCCAGCAGTTTCCCCGCCCCAGGGGGAAGGGGTGGCTACACCTTC
v_gene: TRBV5-6; d_gene: TRBD2; j_gene: TRBJ2-3; abundance: once; CDR3aa: CASSPRAGRSTDTQYF; CDR3nt: TGTGCCAGCAGCCCGAGAGCGGGACGGAGCACAGATACGCAGTATTTT
v_gene: TRBV6-1; d_gene: -; j_gene: TRBJ1-4; abundance: -; CDR3aa: CASSSRSEREKLFF; CDR3nt: TGTGCCAGCAGTTCACGTAGTGAACGCGAAAAACTGTTTTTT
v_gene: TRBV9; d_gene: -; j_gene: TRBJ2-7; abundance: once; CDR3aa: CASSAGSYEQYF; CDR3nt: TGTGCCAGCAGCGCAGGATCCTACGAGCAGTACTTC
v_gene: TRBV28; d_gene: -; j_gene: TRBJ2-7; abundance: -; CDR3aa: CASSLVGGPKSEQYF; CDR3nt: TGTGCCAGCAGTTTAGTGGGGGGACCTAAGAGCGAGCAGTACTTC
v_gene: TRBV29-1; d_gene: TRBD1; j_gene: TRBJ2-7; abundance: once; CDR3aa: CSAGQGASTYEQYF; CDR3nt: TGCAGCGCAGGACAGGGGGCCAGTACCTACGAGCAGTACTTC
v_gene: TRBV10-1; d_gene: -; j_gene: TRBJ2-2; abundance: -; CDR3aa: CASSKAESTGELFF; CDR3nt: TGCGCCAGCAGTAAAGCGGAGTCCACCGGGGAGCTGTTTTTT
v_gene: TRBV6-5; d_gene: -; j_gene: TRBJ1-1; abundance: few; CDR3aa: CASSELRGNTEAFF; CDR3nt: TGTGCCAGCAGCGAACTCAGGGGGAACACTGAAGCTTTCTTT
v_gene: TRBV4-3; d_gene: -; j_gene: TRBJ2-1; abundance: -; CDR3aa: CASSQGLGDSGNEQFF; CDR3nt: TGCGCCAGCAGCCAAGGCTTAGGGGACTCAGGCAATGAGCAGTTCTTC
v_gene: TRBV29-1; d_gene: -; j_gene: TRBJ1-4; abundance: -; CDR3aa: CSVDLGRDEKLFF; CDR3nt: TGCAGCGTTGATCTGGGGAGAGACGAAAAACTGTTTTTT
v_gene: TRBV19; d_gene: TRBD2; j_gene: TRBJ2-1; abundance: -; CDR3aa: CASRRGGANNEQFF; CDR3nt: TGTGCCAGCCGGCGGGGGGGGGCGAACAATGAGCAGTTCTTC
v_gene: TRBV7-8; d_gene: TRBD1; j_gene: TRBJ1-5; abundance: -; CDR3aa: CASSLARTGGFQPQHF; CDR3nt: TGTGCCAGCAGCTTAGCGCGGACAGGGGGCTTTCAGCCCCAGCATTTT
v_gene: TRBV10-3; d_gene: TRBD2; j_gene: TRBJ2-1; abundance: -; CDR3aa: CATSGTSSINEQFF; CDR3nt: TGTGCCACCTCTGGGACTAGTAGTATCAATGAGCAGTTCTTC
v_gene: TRBV4-1; d_gene: -; j_gene: TRBJ2-7; abundance: -; CDR3aa: CASSQDAAAGRSYEQYF; CDR3nt: TGCGCCAGCAGCCAAGATGCAGCGGCAGGGAGGTCCTACGAGCAGTACTTC
v_gene: TRBV9; d_gene: TRBD2; j_gene: TRBJ2-3; abundance: -; CDR3aa: CASSGGTGGVSTDTQYF; CDR3nt: TGTGCCAGCAGCGGGGGAACGGGGGGAGTTTCCACAGATACGCAGTATTTT
v_gene: TRBV27; d_gene: TRBD2; j_gene: TRBJ2-7; abundance: -; CDR3aa: CASSYGGGPSYEQYF; CDR3nt: TGTGCCAGCAGTTATGGGGGAGGGCCGTCCTACGAGCAGTACTTC
v_gene: TRBV7-9; d_gene: TRBD2; j_gene: TRBJ2-5; abundance: -; CDR3aa: CASSLGERAGVNQETQYF; CDR3nt: TGTGCCAGCAGCTTAGGCGAACGAGCGGGAGTAAACCAAGAGACCCAGTACTTC
v_gene: TRBV5-4; d_gene: -; j_gene: TRBJ2-3; abundance: -; CDR3aa: CASSTNTRGSTDTQYF; CDR3nt: TGTGCTAGCAGCACCAATACTAGAGGTTCCACAGATACGCAGTATTTT
v_gene: TRBV7-8; d_gene: -; j_gene: TRBJ2-1; abundance: -; CDR3aa: CASSHLYNEQFF; CDR3nt: TGTGCCAGCAGCCACTTATACAATGAGCAGTTCTTC
v_gene: TRBV27; d_gene: TRBD2; j_gene: TRBJ2-1; abundance: -; CDR3aa: CASSLRGSGSSYNEQFF; CDR3nt: TGTGCCAGCAGTCTTAGGGGCAGCGGGAGCTCCTACAATGAGCAGTTCTTC
v_gene: TRBV19; d_gene: -; j_gene: TRBJ2-1; abundance: -; CDR3aa: CASSKASMGHNEQFF; CDR3nt: TGTGCCAGTAGTAAGGCCTCAATGGGGCACAATGAGCAGTTCTTC
v_gene: TRBV28; d_gene: TRBD2; j_gene: TRBJ2-5; abundance: -; CDR3aa: CASSGIAGGETQYF; CDR3nt: TGTGCCAGCAGTGGAATAGCGGGAGGTGAGACCCAGTACTTC
v_gene: TRBV23-1; d_gene: -; j_gene: TRBJ2-7; abundance: -; CDR3aa: CASSQRDNDPYEQYF; CDR3nt: TGCGCCAGCAGTCAAAGGGACAACGATCCCTACGAGCAGTACTTC
v_gene: TRBV4-3; d_gene: -; j_gene: TRBJ2-7; abundance: -; CDR3aa: CASSQQLGQSSGEQYF; CDR3nt: TGCGCCAGCAGCCAGCAGTTAGGACAGTCTTCAGGCGAGCAGTACTTC
v_gene: TRBV28; d_gene: -; j_gene: TRBJ1-5; abundance: -; CDR3aa: CASRTGGINQPQHF; CDR3nt: TGTGCCAGCAGAACTGGAGGGATAAATCAGCCCCAGCATTTT
v_gene: TRBV29-1; d_gene: -; j_gene: TRBJ2-2; abundance: -; CDR3aa: CSVEKRLVRELFF; CDR3nt: TGCAGCGTTGAAAAGAGATTGGTCCGGGAGCTGTTTTTT
v_gene: TRBV4-2; d_gene: TRBD1; j_gene: TRBJ2-5; abundance: -; CDR3aa: CASSLTGGEETQYF; CDR3nt: TGTGCCAGCAGCCTGACAGGGGGCGAGGAGACCCAGTACTTC
v_gene: TRBV12-5; d_gene: -; j_gene: TRBJ2-6; abundance: -; CDR3aa: CASGLVGVSGANVLTF; CDR3nt: TGTGCTAGTGGTTTGGTAGGAGTATCTGGGGCCAACGTCCTGACTTTC
v_gene: TRBV21-1; d_gene: -; j_gene: TRBJ2-7; abundance: -; CDR3aa: CASSNGPSYEQYF; CDR3nt: TGTGCCAGCAGCAATGGGCCCTCCTACGAGCAGTACTTC
v_gene: TRBV5-1; d_gene: -; j_gene: TRBJ2-7; abundance: -; CDR3aa: CASSLDGGLAPDEQYF; CDR3nt: TGCGCCAGCAGCTTGGATGGCGGCTTGGCGCCTGACGAGCAGTACTTC
v_gene: TRBV6-4; d_gene: TRBD1; j_gene: TRBJ1-1; abundance: -; CDR3aa: CASSARTGHTEAFF; CDR3nt: TGTGCCAGCAGTGCCCGGACAGGGCATACTGAAGCTTTCTTT
v_gene: TRBV15; d_gene: TRBD2; j_gene: TRBJ2-7; abundance: -; CDR3aa: CATSSNRGGSYEQYF; CDR3nt: TGTGCCACCAGCAGTAACCGGGGAGGGTCCTACGAGCAGTACTTC
v_gene: TRBV5-8; d_gene: -; j_gene: TRBJ2-2; abundance: -; CDR3aa: CASSFPGTGTGELFF; CDR3nt: TGTGCCAGCAGCTTCCCCGGTACTGGCACCGGGGAGCTGTTTTTT
v_gene: TRBV11-2; d_gene: -; j_gene: TRBJ1-1; abundance: once; CDR3aa: CASSLGVRGIEAFF; CDR3nt: TGTGCCAGCAGCTTAGGGGTCAGGGGCATTGAAGCTTTCTTT
v_gene: TRBV7-2; d_gene: -; j_gene: TRBJ1-2; abundance: -; CDR3aa: CASSLPGLYGYTF; CDR3nt: TGTGCCAGCAGCCTTCCGGGACTCTATGGCTACACCTTC
v_gene: TRBV9; d_gene: TRBD2; j_gene: TRBJ2-7; abundance: -; CDR3aa: CASSVSAGETYEQYF; CDR3nt: TGTGCCAGCAGCGTATCGGCGGGAGAGACGTACGAGCAGTACTTC